The 11 T cell receptor beta chains in this list originate from one sample, sequenced in a study of regulatory T cells in long-lasting Graves disease. Combining iRepertoire HTBI primers with Arm-PCR of CDR3 regions, the authors built TCR beta libraries. TCRdb used MiXCR to reprocess the multiplex PCR reads, holding one entry per CDR3 protein. The table shows approximately 300,000 distinct CDR3 sequences, with 18% occurring only once. Time point of the sample: newly diagnosed GD, antithyroid drugs for less than 3 months. The authors made the TCR library using RNA they extracted from PBMCs. Material: peripheral blood mononuclear cells (PBMCs), obtained at new diagnosis, from a patient treated with antithyroid drugs. The receptors were gathered from a female donor with Graves disease.

This clonotype was observed a few times. CDR3 DNA sequence: TGTGCCAGCAGCGAGGGACAGTCCGCCAAAAACATTCAGTACTTC. This encodes CASSEGQSAKNIQYF. V is TRBV27 and J is TRBJ2-4, with 7 bases lining up with TRBD1. The CDR3 spans 15 residues. J lost 1 base, V lost 6 bases, and 6 bases had no gene match. Per the germline V gene, CDR1 is MNHEY and CDR2 is SMNVEV (reference sequence).

This clonotype appeared many times. V and J are TRBV9 and TRBJ2-1; TRBD2 matches 7 bases. V was pared by 10 bases and J by 4 bases, with 17 bases of the junction left unmatched. This CDR3 has 16 residues. CDR1 and CDR2 (germline): SGDLS, YYNGEE. CDR3 amino acids: CAHPGGGINPYNEQFF. The DNA of the CDR3 is TGTGCCCACCCGGGGGGAGGTATCAATCCTTACAATGAGCAGTTCTTC.

This clonotype has only one observation. Since a far larger clone is one base different, this is likely a read error. The chain has TRBV2 and TRBJ2-7; D remains ambiguous. This CDR3 comprises 14 residues. In germline, CDR1 is SNHLY, CDR2 FYNNEI. CDR3 coding DNA: TGTGCCAGCAGTTTACGAGCGACTGGGTACGAGCAGCACTTC. This encodes CASSLRATGYEQHF.

The chain links TRBV7-9 to TRBJ1-1; weak D call: TRBD1 (5 bases). Germline V gene sequence: CDR1 SEHNR, CDR2 FQNEAQ (reference sequence). The V end lost 5 bases, the J end lost 1 base, and 11 bases lay between the germline ends. The CDR3 covers 14 residues. The CDR3: CASSHSDRNTEAFF. As DNA, the CDR3 is TGTGCCAGCAGCCACTCCGACAGGAACACTGAAGCTTTCTTT. The full variable domain, in which reference TRBV7-9 and TRBJ1-1 provide the parts outside the CDR3, is DTGVSQNPRHKITKRGQNVTFRCDPISEHNRLYWYRQTLGQGPEFLTYFQNEAQLEKSRLLSDRFSAERPKGSFSTLEIQRTEQGDSAMYLCASSHSDRNTEAFFGQGTRLTVV.

Ten or more counts support this clonotype. The junction departs from the called germline gene at one end, perhaps through a read error. The gene calls are TRBV7-2 and TRBJ2-1, with D tentatively TRBD2 (6 bases). The germline V gene encodes CDR1 SGHTA and CDR2 FQGNSA. The CDR3 has 14 residues. In DNA, the CDR3 is TGTGCCAGCAGCTTGGGGGACTCCTCCAATGAGCAGTTCTTC. Translation: CASSLGDSSNEQFF.

The chain employs TRBV2 and TRBJ1-5; D might be TRBD1 (6 bases). V lost 3 bases, J lost 4 bases, and 19 bases lay in between. This CDR3 region has 17 residues. The germline V gene has CDR1 SNHLY and CDR2 FYNNEI. The CDR3 coding sequence is TGTGCCAGCAGTGACTCCGGGACACGCCTAGGGAATCAGCCCCAGCATTTT. Its translation is CASSDSGTRLGNQPQHF.

This clonotype was counted at least ten times. The chain employs TRBV11-2 and TRBJ2-3; D unresolved. There are 15 residues in the CDR3. The germline V gene encodes CDR1 SGHAT and CDR2 FQNNGV. Trimming pared 0 bases from V and 2 bases from J, leaving 9 bases between. CDR3 sequence reads: CASSLDGVATDTQYF. CDR3 coding DNA: TGTGCCAGCAGCTTAGATGGTGTGGCCACAGATACGCAGTATTTT.

This clonotype has more than one count but fewer than ten. V and J are TRBV11-2 and TRBJ2-1; 9 bases match TRBD2. The junction had 14 bases not matched to a gene; V was cut back by 5 bases and J by 3 bases. The germline CDR1 and CDR2 sequences are SGHAT and FQNNGV. The CDR3 has 18 amino acids. The CDR3 nucleotides read TGTGCCAGCAGCCCACCCCCTCACCGACTAGCGGACTACAATGAGCAGTTCTTC. Translation: CASSPPPHRLADYNEQFF.

This clonotype has only one observation. This chain joins TRBV12-3 or TRBV12-4 and TRBJ2-7, with TRBD2 matching 10 bases. Germline trimming cut 4 bases from V and 5 bases from J; bases unmatched to any gene: 14. This CDR3 has 17 amino acids. CDR3 bases: TGTGCCAGCAGTTCGAACCCCGGGGCTAGCGGGAGAAACGAGCAGTACTTC. It encodes CASSSNPGASGRNEQYF.

This clonotype was recorded many times. This chain joins TRBV5-6 and TRBJ1-3, with 7 bases fitting TRBD1. The length of the CDR3 is 15 residues. V trimming: 4 bases; J trimming: 0 bases; junction bases outside the gene matches: 4. Per the germline V gene, CDR1 is SGHDT and CDR2 is YYEEEE. The CDR3 DNA is TGTGCCAGCAGCGTGACAGGGACCTCTGGAAACACCATATATTTT. Amino acid sequence: CASSVTGTSGNTIYF.

In regard to this clonotype: This could be a read error, since a much larger clone is one nucleotide away. This sequence joins TRBV5-1 and TRBJ2-2; D may be TRBD2 (6 bases). CDR3 size: 17 residues. V was shortened by 2 bases and J by 6 bases, with 20 bases between the two germline ends. Germline V gene sequence: CDR1 SGHRS, CDR2 YFSETQ. The CDR3 nucleotides read TGCGCCAGCAGCTTTATTCGTGGAACTAGCAGGTCCGGGGAGCTGTTTTTT. As protein: CASSFIRGTSRSGELFF.